Here is one T cell receptor (beta chain) with its context. PCR involved 60 Vbeta and 13 Jbeta primers. Sequenced by immunoSEQ multiplex PCR; TCRdb stores in-frame clones only, minus some. Of 120,000 or so clones listed, around 86% are singletons. The record originates from a study of cytomegalovirus exposure and HLA in healthy donors. V was shortened by 2 bases and J by 8 bases, with 14 bases between the two germline ends. The germline CDR1 and CDR2 sequences are MGHDK and SYGVNS. CDR3 size: 14 residues. The J gene is TRBJ2-3, the V gene TRBV25-1, with D perhaps TRBD1 (6 bases). This sequence was found in a man younger than 40 in good health and CMV-seronegative. Sequencing was carried out using PBMCs. In DNA form, the CDR3 reads TGTGCCAGCAGTGAAATCAAGGAACAGGGTACGCAGTATTTT. Translation: CASSEIKEQGTQYF.